This is a list of T cell receptor beta chains from one sample in a study of T cells in tuberculosis. Clones were read by immunoSEQ multiplex PCR, and TCRdb kept only the in-frame ones, dropping some. Of around 29,000 clones detected, approximately 95% appear once; the ten largest clones hold more than 4%. What was sequenced was PBMCs. The source is a donor between 10 and 35 years old with latent tuberculosis or without tuberculosis infection. Each CDR3 is given with its conserved first and last residue. Each record gives: V gene, J gene, D gene, CDR3 DNA, CDR3 protein. The D gene is left open where the match is weak.

TRBV7-9	TRBJ1-2	.	TGTGCCAGCAGCCCCCCAAGGGAGAGCTATGGCTACACCTTC	CASSPPRESYGYTF
TRBV7-7	TRBJ2-7	TRBD2	TGTGCCAGCAGTTCTCTGACTAGCGGGGGGTACGAGCAGTACTTC	CASSSLTSGGYEQYF
TRBV9	TRBJ2-7	TRBD1	TGTGCCAGCAGCGACAGACAGGGTGGCGAGCAGTACTTC	CASSDRQGGEQYF
TRBV27	TRBJ2-3	.	TGTGCCAGCAGTTTATTGTCGGGGGTCCTAGGAGACACAGATACGCAGTATTTT	CASSLLSGVLGDTDTQYF
TRBV7-9	TRBJ2-2	TRBD2	TGTGCCAGCAACGACAGAGTGGGACTAGCGGGGAGAACCGGGGAGCTGTTTTTT	CASNDRVGLAGRTGELFF
TRBV4-1	TRBJ1-1	.	TGCGCCAGCAGCCAACCTTTGGGCCGGGGCACTGAAGCTTTCTTT	CASSQPLGRGTEAFF
TRBV5-1	TRBJ2-2	.	TGCGCCAGCAGCTTGTTAGGCCGGGGGAACACCGGGGAGCTGTTTTTT	CASSLLGRGNTGELFF
TRBV11-1	TRBJ2-3	TRBD1	TGTGCCAGCAGCTCCCCGGGACAGGGTTTAGATACGCAGTATTTT	CASSSPGQGLDTQYF
TRBV5-4	TRBJ1-1	TRBD1	TGTGCCAGCAGCTTCGCCGGACAGGGGCCTGAAGCTTTCTTT	CASSFAGQGPEAFF
TRBV21-1	TRBJ1-1	.	TGTGCCAGCAGCAAAGTAAATTTCGGTCGGACTTGGTACACTGAAGCTTTCTTT	CASSKVNFGRTWYTEAFF
TRBV7-9	TRBJ1-1	.	TGTGCCAGCAGCCCCACTCGACAAACTGAAGCTTTCTTT	CASSPTRQTEAFF
TRBV5-1	TRBJ2-3	TRBD2	TGCGCCAGCAGCTCAGGGACTAGCGGGAGTATAGATACGCAGTATTTT	CASSSGTSGSIDTQYF
TRBV5-1	TRBJ2-7	.	TGCGCCAGCAGCTTGGGTAGCGACTACGAGCAGTACTTC	CASSLGSDYEQYF
TRBV5-1	TRBJ1-2	TRBD1	TGCGCCAGCAGCTTCCCCCCCCAGGGGGCTAACTATGGCTACACCTTC	CASSFPPQGANYGYTF
TRBV28	TRBJ2-7	TRBD2	TGTGCCAGCAGTCAAACTAGCGGGAGGTCTCGTTCGCCCTACGAGCAGTACTTC	CASSQTSGRSRSPYEQYF
TRBV6-6	TRBJ2-7	.	TGTGCCAGCAGTTCTAGGACATACCTCTACGAGCAGTACTTC	CASSSRTYLYEQYF
TRBV19	TRBJ2-3	TRBD2	TGTGCCAGTAGTATATGGGCTAGCGGGTCCCAACCAACGGGTACGCAGTATTTT	CASSIWASGSQPTGTQYF
TRBV6-4	TRBJ2-2	.	TGTGCCAGCAGTGACGGGCACACCGGGGAGCTGTTTTTT	CASSDGHTGELFF